These 27 T cell receptor beta chains came from one sample sequenced in a study of T cells after yellow fever vaccination. Via MiXCR, TCRdb re-called the 5' RACE reads, giving one row per CDR3 protein. Among some 120,000 distinct CDR3 sequences listed, approximately 8.4% were seen once. The source material was CD8+ T cells sorted from PBMCs, sampled on the day of the yellow fever booster vaccination. Receptors originate from a man aged 18 to 29 who received the YFV17D yellow fever vaccine.

The chain carries TRBV10-3 and TRBJ2-7, with a possible D match to TRBD1 (6 bases). The germline CDR1 and CDR2 sequences are ENHRY and SYGVKD. CDR3 length: 14 amino acids. Trimming left V 0 bases short and J 5 bases short, with 11 bases between. The CDR3 DNA follows: TGTGCCATCAGTGAGTCGGTGGGGGCGAACGAGCAGTACGTC. Protein product: CAISESVGANEQYV.

Ten or more counts support this clonotype. The chain has TRBV29-1 and TRBJ2-3; D may correspond to TRBD1 or TRBD2 (6 bases each). The germline CDR1 and CDR2 sequences are SQVTM and ANQGSEA. This CDR3 comprises 16 residues. Trimming removed 0 bases from V and 5 bases from J, with 18 bases in between. DNA for the CDR3: TGCAGCGTTGAAGATCCGAACAGGGAGGAGGGAGATACGCAGTATTTT. Translation gives CSVEDPNREEGDTQYF.

The table lists this clonotype with many counts. The chain recombines TRBV18 with TRBJ2-7; D gene ambiguous. The CDR3 loop spans 12 amino acids. Looked up from germline, CDR1 is KGHSH and CDR2 is LQKENI. With 0 bases removed from V and 5 bases from J, the gap between germline ends came to 5 bases. CDR3 amino acids: CASSPPNNEQYV. CDR3 nucleotide sequence: TGTGCCAGCTCACCACCGAACAACGAGCAGTACGTC.

This clonotype was seen only a few times. The V call is TRBV27, the J call TRBJ2-5, with 10 bases identical to TRBD2. The CDR3 runs to 19 residues. Germline V gene sequence: CDR1 MNHEY, CDR2 SMNVEV (reference sequence). Unmatched junction bases numbered 17, after V lost 4 bases and J lost 3 bases. The CDR3 is CASSYPSKRGGSLKETQYF. The CDR3 coding sequence is TGTGCCAGCAGTTATCCCTCGAAGCGGGGGGGCTCATTAAAAGAGACCCAGTACTTC.

This rearrangement joins TRBV12-3 or TRBV12-4 to TRBJ1-3; D gene uncertain. Trimming stripped 6 bases from V and 5 bases from J, with 17 bases between. The CDR3 covers 15 residues. Here the CDR3 reads CASSPSVLPRNTIYF. In nucleotides, the CDR3 is TGTGCCAGCAGCCCTAGCGTATTACCGCGAAACACCATATATTTT.

This clonotype was observed a handful of times. This chain links TRBV11-2 with TRBJ2-5, with a possible D match to TRBD1 (6 bases). The CDR3 is 13 residues long. The germline CDR1 and CDR2 sequences are SGHAT and FQNNGV. V was clipped by 5 bases and J by 5 bases, with 12 bases between them. The CDR3: CASSPGTWETQYF. In DNA form, the CDR3 reads TGTGCCAGCAGCCCCGGGACATGGGAGACCCAGTACTTC.

The sample holds a few counts of this clonotype. The CDR3 sequence is CASRWSEGTEAFF. In DNA, the CDR3 is TGTGCCAGCAGGTGGAGCGAGGGCACTGAAGCTTTCTTT. The V and J genes are TRBV7-6 and TRBJ1-1; D remains unclear. V dropped 6 bases and J dropped 4 bases, with 12 bases sitting between them. CDR3 length equals 13 residues. Germline CDR1 is SGHVS and CDR2 is FNYEAQ.

The sample holds many counts of this clonotype. The rearrangement joins TRBV29-1 to TRBJ2-1; D might be TRBD2 (5 bases). CDR1 and CDR2 from the germline V gene are SQVTM and ANQGSEA. V was shortened by 0 bases and J by 0 bases, with 12 bases between the two germline ends. CDR3 size: 16 residues. CDR3 amino acids: CSVEEDRGRSYNEQFF. CDR3 bases: TGCAGCGTTGAAGAAGATCGCGGGCGCTCCTACAATGAGCAGTTCTTC.

This clonotype was observed a few times. The chain couples TRBV5-1 to TRBJ2-7; the D is unclear. In germline, CDR1 is SGHRS, CDR2 YFSETQ. V was pared by 4 bases and J by 1 base, with 3 bases between. The CDR3 is 11 residues long. DNA for the CDR3: TGCGCCAGCAGCGCGTCCTACGAGCAGTACTTC. Protein: CASSASYEQYF.

V gene TRBV10-3 combines with J gene TRBJ2-2; D ambiguous. The CDR3 is 12 residues long. V lost 2 bases and J 4 bases, leaving 2 bases between the germline ends. Looked up from germline, CDR1 is ENHRY and CDR2 is SYGVKD. CDR3 loop: CAISETTGELFF. The CDR3 DNA follows: TGTGCCATCAGTGAGACCACCGGGGAGCTGTTTTTT.

Only a few counts were recorded for this clonotype. The CDR3 DNA follows: TGTGCCAGCAGCCCAGGGTTTCTCTACAATGAGCAGTTCTTC. It translates to CASSPGFLYNEQFF. The chain has TRBV11-2 and TRBJ2-1, with D possibly being TRBD1 (5 bases). V dropped 5 bases and J dropped 3 bases, with 11 bases sitting between them. CDR1 and CDR2 (germline): SGHAT, FQNNGV. The length of the CDR3 is 14 residues.

This clonotype was counted many times. The chain recombines TRBV7-6 with TRBJ2-6, with D hard to call. V was shortened by 5 bases and J by 1 base, with 15 bases between the two germline ends. Germline CDR1 and CDR2: SGHVS and FNYEAQ. This CDR3 is 17 amino acids long. The CDR3 protein is CASSANIGISGANVLTF. In DNA form, the CDR3 reads TGTGCCAGCAGCGCAAACATCGGCATTTCTGGGGCCAACGTCCTGACTTTC.

This clonotype was detected many times. The rearrangement joins TRBV5-1 to TRBJ2-7, with D hard to call. Per the germline V gene, CDR1 is SGHRS and CDR2 is YFSETQ. This CDR3 spans 12 amino acids. V was clipped by 3 bases and J by 4 bases, with 8 bases between them. DNA for the CDR3: TGCGCCAGCAGCTCCTCTGGTTACGAGCAGTACTTC. Its translation is CASSSSGYEQYF.

The CDR3 DNA is TGTGCCAGCAGCCCCTCCCCCCGCGGCTATGGCTACACCTTC. It specifies CASSPSPRGYGYTF. The chain has TRBV7-9 and TRBJ1-2; no firm D call. Germline CDR1 is SEHNR and CDR2 is FQNEAQ (reference sequence). Trimming left V 5 bases short and J 4 bases short, with 14 bases between. This CDR3 is 14 amino acids long.

This rearrangement joins TRBV12-3 or TRBV12-4 to TRBJ2-7; TRBD2 might be the D (6 bases). Trimming took 5 bases from V and 7 from J, leaving 21 bases between them. CDR3 length: 15 residues. The CDR3 here is CASSQSYSPGDEQYF. The CDR3 coding sequence is TGTGCCAGCAGTCAATCGTACAGTCCGGGGGATGAGCAGTACTTC.

The genes are TRBV27 and TRBJ2-3, with a possible D match to TRBD1 (6 bases). This CDR3 is 13 amino acids long. The germline V and J ends were trimmed by 5 bases and 4 bases, with 10 bases remaining between them. Germline CDR1 and CDR2: MNHEY and SMNVEV (reference sequence). The DNA of the CDR3 is TGTGCCAGCAGTCCTTGGACAGCAGATACGCAGTATTTT. Translation gives CASSPWTADTQYF.

In this sample, this clonotype turned up a few times. The CDR3 bases are TGTGCCAGCAGCCCTGGGGTAGGCCCGAACTACGAGCAGTACGTC. Encoded protein: CASSPGVGPNYEQYV. V is TRBV4-2 and J is TRBJ2-7, with D unclear. The CDR3 runs 15 residues. CDR1 is LGHNA and CDR2 is YNFKEQ in the germline V gene. Trimming took off 4 bases at V and 3 bases at J, with 16 bases between the two ends.

This clonotype was counted at least ten times. The chain couples TRBV7-2 to TRBJ2-7; 16 nucleotides match TRBD2. In germline, CDR1 is SGHTA, CDR2 FQGNSA. Trimming took 5 bases from V and 7 from J; bases not matched to a gene: 8. CDR3 size: 16 residues. The CDR3 bases are TGTGCCAGCAGCCCCGGGACTAGCGGGGGGGCCGCTGAGCAGTACTTC. This gives the protein CASSPGTSGGAAEQYF.

This clonotype was seen only a few times. This rearrangement joins TRBV10-2 to TRBJ1-1; TRBD1 aligns across 8 bases. This CDR3 is 12 amino acids long. J lost 8 bases, V lost 10 bases, and 9 bases had no gene match. Germline values: CDR1 WSHSY, CDR2 SAAADI. The CDR3 coding sequence is TGCGCCACCTCCGGGACAGGTCTAGAAGCTTTCTTT. Encoded protein: CATSGTGLEAFF.

This clonotype has at least ten counts. The chain recombines TRBV5-6 with TRBJ1-3; D call uncertain. This CDR3 is built from 14 residues. Germline values: CDR1 SGHDT, CDR2 YYEEEE. V shed 0 bases and J shed 1 base, with 5 bases lying between them. For the CDR3, the DNA is TGTGCCAGCAGCTTGGAAGGGTCTGGAAACACCATATATTTT. It specifies CASSLEGSGNTIYF.

The chain recombines TRBV4-1 with TRBJ2-2, with D perhaps matching TRBD1 (5 bases). The V end lost 3 bases, the J end lost 6 bases, and 8 bases lay between the germline ends. This CDR3 has 13 amino acids. Germline V gene lookup returns CDR1 MGHRA and CDR2 YSYEKL. CDR3 coding DNA: TGCGCCAGCAGCCATCAAGGGGCCGGGGAGCTGTTTTTT. Its translation is CASSHQGAGELFF.

The sample holds a few counts of this clonotype. The chain is built from TRBV12-3 or TRBV12-4 and TRBJ1-1; 7 bases line up with TRBD1. This CDR3 is 11 amino acids long. V gave up 6 bases and J gave up 11 bases; unmatched junction bases: 6. CDR3 protein: CASRQGSSAFF. The CDR3 DNA reads as TGTGCCAGCAGACAGGGGTCGAGCGCTTTCTTT.

This clonotype occurred many times. V gene TRBV5-1 combines with J gene TRBJ1-1, with TRBD1 matching over 9 bases. In germline, CDR1 is SGHRS, CDR2 YFSETQ. V dropped 4 bases and J dropped 4; count of bases not matched to a gene: 5. The CDR3 is 14 residues long. CDR3 protein: CASSGTGGRTEAFF. In DNA, the CDR3 is TGCGCCAGCAGCGGTACAGGGGGCCGCACTGAAGCTTTCTTT.

This clonotype was seen at least ten times. The V call is TRBV7-3, the J call TRBJ2-1; the match to TRBD1 covers 9 bases. Germline V gene sequence: CDR1 SGHTA, CDR2 FQGTGA. The CDR3 length is 15 residues. V trimming: 3 bases; J trimming: 1 base; junction bases outside the gene matches: 1. The CDR3 sequence: CASSLTGGSYNEQFF. For the CDR3, the DNA is TGTGCCAGCAGCTTGACAGGGGGATCCTACAATGAGCAGTTCTTC.

At least ten counts were recorded for this clonotype. The chain carries TRBV9 and TRBJ2-3; D possibly matches TRBD1 or TRBD2 (6 bases each). CDR1 is SGDLS, CDR2 YYNGEE, per germline. The CDR3 covers 16 residues. The V end lost 0 bases, the J end lost 1 base, and 12 bases lay between the germline ends. Here the CDR3 reads CASSVVRGRGTDTQYF. CDR3 coding DNA: TGTGCCAGCAGCGTAGTCCGGGGGCGCGGCACAGATACGCAGTATTTT.

The rearrangement joins TRBV15 to TRBJ1-4; D perhaps matches TRBD1 (5 bases). V was trimmed by 2 bases and J by 7 bases, leaving 8 bases between them. This CDR3 has 13 amino acids. CDR1 is LNHNV, CDR2 YYDKDF, per germline (reference sequence). The CDR3 here is CATSRWGGEKLFF. For the CDR3, the DNA is TGTGCCACCAGCAGATGGGGCGGTGAAAAACTGTTTTTT. The whole variable domain, remainder taken from reference TRBV15 and TRBJ1-4, is DAMVIQNPRYQVTQFGKPVTLSCSQTLNHNVMYWYQQKSSQAPKLLFHYYDKDFNNEADTPDNFQSRRPNTSFCFLDIRSPGLGDTAMYLCATSRWGGEKLFFGSGTQLSVL.

This clonotype occurred a few times. The chain joins TRBV25-1 to TRBJ1-6; D call uncertain. CDR1 and CDR2 (germline): MGHDK, SYGVNS. Trimming stripped 4 bases from V and 7 bases from J, with 17 bases between. This CDR3 has 16 residues. CDR3 sequence reads: CASSGFGLWPNSPLHF. The CDR3, as DNA: TGTGCCAGCAGTGGATTCGGACTGTGGCCAAATTCACCCCTCCACTTT.